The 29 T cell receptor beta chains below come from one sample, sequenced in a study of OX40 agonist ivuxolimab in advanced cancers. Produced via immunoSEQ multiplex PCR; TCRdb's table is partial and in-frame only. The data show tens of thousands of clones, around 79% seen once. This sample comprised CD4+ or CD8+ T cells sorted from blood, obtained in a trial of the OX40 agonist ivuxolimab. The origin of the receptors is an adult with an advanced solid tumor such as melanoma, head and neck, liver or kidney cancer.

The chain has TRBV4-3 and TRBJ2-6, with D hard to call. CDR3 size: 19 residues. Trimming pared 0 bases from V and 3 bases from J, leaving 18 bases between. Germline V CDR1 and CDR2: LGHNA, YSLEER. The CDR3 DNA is TGCGCCAGCAGCCAAGAGCGAAGGCTGTACGTGAATGGGGCCAACGTCCTGACTTTC. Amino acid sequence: CASSQERRLYVNGANVLTF.

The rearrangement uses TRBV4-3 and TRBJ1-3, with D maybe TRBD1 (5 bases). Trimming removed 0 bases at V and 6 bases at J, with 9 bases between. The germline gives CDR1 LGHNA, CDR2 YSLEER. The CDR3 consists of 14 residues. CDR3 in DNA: TGCGCCAGCAGCCAAGATCGAGGGGTAAACACCATATATTTT. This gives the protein CASSQDRGVNTIYF.

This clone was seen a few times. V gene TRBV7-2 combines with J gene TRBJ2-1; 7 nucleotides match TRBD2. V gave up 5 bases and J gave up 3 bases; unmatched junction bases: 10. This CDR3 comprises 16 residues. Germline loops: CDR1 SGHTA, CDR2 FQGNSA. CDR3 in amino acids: CASSPPSGRVYNEQFF. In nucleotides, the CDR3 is TGTGCCAGCAGCCCACCTAGCGGAAGGGTCTACAATGAGCAGTTCTTC.

The CDR3 DNA follows: TGTGCCAGCAGCCCGACAGGGGGCGCGTTTGAGCAGTTCTTC. It translates to CASSPTGGAFEQFF. The V and J genes are TRBV25-1 and TRBJ2-1; 10 nucleotides agree with TRBD1. V was pared by 6 bases and J by 9 bases, with 8 bases of the junction left unmatched. Germline loops: CDR1 MGHDK, CDR2 SYGVNS. The CDR3 covers 14 residues.

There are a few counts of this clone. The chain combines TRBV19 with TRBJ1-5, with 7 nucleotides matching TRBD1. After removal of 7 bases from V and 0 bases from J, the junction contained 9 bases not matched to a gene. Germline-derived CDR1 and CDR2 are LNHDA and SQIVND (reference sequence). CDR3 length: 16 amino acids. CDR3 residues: CASISGQTNSNQPQHF. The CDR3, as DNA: TGTGCCAGTATCTCGGGACAGACAAATAGCAATCAGCCCCAGCATTTT.

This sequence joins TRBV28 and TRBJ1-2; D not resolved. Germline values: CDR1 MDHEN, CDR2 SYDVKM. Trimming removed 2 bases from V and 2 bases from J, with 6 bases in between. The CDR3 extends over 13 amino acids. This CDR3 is CASSLTGNYGYTF. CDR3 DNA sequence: TGTGCCAGCAGTTTAACCGGGAACTATGGCTACACCTTC.

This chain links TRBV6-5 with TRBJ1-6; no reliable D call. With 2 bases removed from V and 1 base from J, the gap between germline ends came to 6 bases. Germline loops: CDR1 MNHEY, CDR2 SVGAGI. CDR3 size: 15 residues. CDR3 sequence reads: CASSYGQSYNSPLHF. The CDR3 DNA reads TGTGCCAGCAGTTACGGGCAATCCTATAATTCACCCCTCCACTTT.

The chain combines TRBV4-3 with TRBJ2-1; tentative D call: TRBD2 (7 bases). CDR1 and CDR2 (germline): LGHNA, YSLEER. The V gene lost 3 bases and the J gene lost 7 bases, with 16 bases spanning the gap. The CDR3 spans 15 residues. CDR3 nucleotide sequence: TGCGCCAGCAGCCACGCGGGGGCCTCGGGGAATGAGCAGTTCTTC. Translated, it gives CASSHAGASGNEQFF.

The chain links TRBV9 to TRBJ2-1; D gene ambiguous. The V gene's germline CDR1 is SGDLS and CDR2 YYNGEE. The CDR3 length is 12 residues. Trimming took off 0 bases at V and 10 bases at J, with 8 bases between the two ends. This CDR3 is CASSVGAYEQFF. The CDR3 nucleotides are TGTGCCAGCAGCGTAGGGGCTTACGAGCAGTTCTTC.

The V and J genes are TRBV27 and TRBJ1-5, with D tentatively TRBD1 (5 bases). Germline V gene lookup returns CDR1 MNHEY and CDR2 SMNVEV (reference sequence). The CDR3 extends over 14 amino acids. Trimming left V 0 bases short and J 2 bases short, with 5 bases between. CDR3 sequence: CASSLSTGNQPQHF. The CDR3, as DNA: TGTGCCAGCAGTTTATCGACAGGCAATCAGCCCCAGCATTTT.

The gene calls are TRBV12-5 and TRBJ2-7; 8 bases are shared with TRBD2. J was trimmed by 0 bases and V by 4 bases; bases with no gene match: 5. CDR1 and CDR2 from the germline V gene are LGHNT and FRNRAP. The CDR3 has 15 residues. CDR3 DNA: TGTGCTAGTGGTTCCCTAGCGGGTCCCTCCTACGAGCAGTACTTC. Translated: CASGSLAGPSYEQYF.

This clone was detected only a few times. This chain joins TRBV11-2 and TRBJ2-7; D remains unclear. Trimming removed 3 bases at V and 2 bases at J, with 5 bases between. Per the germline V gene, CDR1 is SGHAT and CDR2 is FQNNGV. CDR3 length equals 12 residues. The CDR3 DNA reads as TGTGCCAGCAGCTTCGGAACCTACGAGCAGTACTTC. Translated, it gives CASSFGTYEQYF.

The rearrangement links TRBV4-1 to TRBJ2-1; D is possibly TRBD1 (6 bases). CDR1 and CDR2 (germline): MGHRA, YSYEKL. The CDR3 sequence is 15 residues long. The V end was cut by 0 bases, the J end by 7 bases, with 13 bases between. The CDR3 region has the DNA TGCGCCAGCAGCCAAGATACAGGGCCTAGGAATGAGCAGTTCTTC. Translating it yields CASSQDTGPRNEQFF.

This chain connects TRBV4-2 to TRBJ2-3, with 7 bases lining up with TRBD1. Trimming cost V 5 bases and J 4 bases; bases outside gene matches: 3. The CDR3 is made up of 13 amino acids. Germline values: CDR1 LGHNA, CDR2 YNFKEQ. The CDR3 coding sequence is TGTGCCAGCAGCGGGACAGAGTCAGATACGCAGTATTTT. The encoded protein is CASSGTESDTQYF.

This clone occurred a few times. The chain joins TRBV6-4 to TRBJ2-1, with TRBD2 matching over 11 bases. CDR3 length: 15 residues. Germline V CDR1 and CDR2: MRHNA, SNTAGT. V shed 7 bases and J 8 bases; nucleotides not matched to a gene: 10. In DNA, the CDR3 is TGTGCCAGCACCCCTGGGACTAGCGGCAACGATGAGCAGTTCTTC. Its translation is CASTPGTSGNDEQFF.

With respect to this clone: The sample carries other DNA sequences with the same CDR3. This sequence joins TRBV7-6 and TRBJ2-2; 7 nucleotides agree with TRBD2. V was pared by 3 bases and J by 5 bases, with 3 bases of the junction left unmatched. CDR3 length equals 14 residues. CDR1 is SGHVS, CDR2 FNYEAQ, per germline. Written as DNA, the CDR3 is TGTGCCAGCAGCTTGGGGCGGGGGACCGGGGAGCTGTTTTTT. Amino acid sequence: CASSLGRGTGELFF.

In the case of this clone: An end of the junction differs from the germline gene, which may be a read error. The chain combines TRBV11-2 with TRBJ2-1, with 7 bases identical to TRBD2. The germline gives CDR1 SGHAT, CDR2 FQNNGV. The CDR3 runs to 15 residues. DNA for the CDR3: TGTGCCAGCAGCCCTCGCCGGGACTACTACAGTGAGCAGTTCTTC. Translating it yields CASSPRRDYYSEQFF.

This CDR3 reads CASSVYATQGETQYF. The DNA for the CDR3 is TGTGCCAGCAGCGTGTATGCCACCCAGGGAGAGACCCAGTACTTC. The chain couples TRBV9 to TRBJ2-5; D might be TRBD1 (5 bases). The CDR3 contains 15 residues. Per germline, CDR1 SGDLS and CDR2 YYNGEE. V gave up 2 bases and J gave up 4 bases, with 15 bases separating them.

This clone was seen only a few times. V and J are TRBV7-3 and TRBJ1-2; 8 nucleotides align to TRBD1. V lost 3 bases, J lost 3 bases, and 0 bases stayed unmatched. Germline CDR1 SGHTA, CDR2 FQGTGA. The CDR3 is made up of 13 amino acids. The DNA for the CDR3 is TGTGCCAGCAGCTTGGACAGGGACTATGGCTACACCTTC. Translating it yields CASSLDRDYGYTF.

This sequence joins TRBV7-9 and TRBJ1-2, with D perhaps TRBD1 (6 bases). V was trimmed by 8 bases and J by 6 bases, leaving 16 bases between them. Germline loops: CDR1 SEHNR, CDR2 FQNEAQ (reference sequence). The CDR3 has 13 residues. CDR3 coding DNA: TGTGCCAGCCATTATGGGACAAAAAATGGCTACACCTTC. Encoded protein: CASHYGTKNGYTF.

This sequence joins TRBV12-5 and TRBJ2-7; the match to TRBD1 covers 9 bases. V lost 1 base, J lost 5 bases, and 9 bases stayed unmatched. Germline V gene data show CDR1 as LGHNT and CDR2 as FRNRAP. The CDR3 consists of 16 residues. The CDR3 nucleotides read TGTGCTAGTGGTTTGGAGACCGGGACAGGGTGGCACGAGCAGTACTTC. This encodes CASGLETGTGWHEQYF.

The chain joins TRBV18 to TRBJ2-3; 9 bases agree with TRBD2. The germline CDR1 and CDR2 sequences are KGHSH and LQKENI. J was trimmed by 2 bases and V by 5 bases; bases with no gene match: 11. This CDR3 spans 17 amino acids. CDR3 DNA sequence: TGTGCCAGCTCATCAATCTCACTAGCGGGCACCACAGATACGCAGTATTTT. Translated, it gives CASSSISLAGTTDTQYF.

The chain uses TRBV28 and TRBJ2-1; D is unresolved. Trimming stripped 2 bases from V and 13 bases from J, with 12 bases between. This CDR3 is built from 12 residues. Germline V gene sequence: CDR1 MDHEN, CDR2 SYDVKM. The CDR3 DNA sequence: TGTGCCAGCAGTTTAGACGGCACAAGACAGTTCTTC. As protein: CASSLDGTRQFF.

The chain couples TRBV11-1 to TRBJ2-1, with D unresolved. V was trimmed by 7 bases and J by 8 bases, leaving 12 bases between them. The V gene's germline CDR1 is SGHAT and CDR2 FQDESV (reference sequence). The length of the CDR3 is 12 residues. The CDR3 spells CASTTPPDEQFF. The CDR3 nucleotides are TGTGCCAGCACCACCCCGCCCGATGAGCAGTTCTTC.

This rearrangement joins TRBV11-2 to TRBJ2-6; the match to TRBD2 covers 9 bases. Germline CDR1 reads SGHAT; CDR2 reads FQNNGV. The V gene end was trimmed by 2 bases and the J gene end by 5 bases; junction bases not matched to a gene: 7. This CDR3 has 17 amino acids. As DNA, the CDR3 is TGTGCCAGCAGCTTAAATAGCGGGAGTTCTAGGGCCAACGTCCTGACTTTC. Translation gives CASSLNSGSSRANVLTF.

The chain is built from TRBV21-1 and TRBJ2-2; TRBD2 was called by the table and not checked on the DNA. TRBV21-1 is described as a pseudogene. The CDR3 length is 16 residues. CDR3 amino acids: CASSKWGLAGTGELFF. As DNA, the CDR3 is TGTGCCAGCAGCAAGTGGGGACTAGCGGGAACCGGGGAGCTGTTTTTT.

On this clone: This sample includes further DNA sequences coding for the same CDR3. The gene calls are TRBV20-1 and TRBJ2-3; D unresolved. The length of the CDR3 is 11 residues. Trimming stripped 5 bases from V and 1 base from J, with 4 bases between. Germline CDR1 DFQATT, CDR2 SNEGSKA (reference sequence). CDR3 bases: TGCAGTGCTTTACGCACAGATACGCAGTATTTT. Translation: CSALRTDTQYF.

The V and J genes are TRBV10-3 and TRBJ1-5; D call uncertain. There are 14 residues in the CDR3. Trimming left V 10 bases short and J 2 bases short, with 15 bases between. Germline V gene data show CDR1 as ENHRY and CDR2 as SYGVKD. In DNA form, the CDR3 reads TGTGCCACCACCGGTAGGGAGGGCAATCAGCCCCAGCATTTT. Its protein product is CATTGREGNQPQHF.

CDR3 loop: CAIQTDSGEQYF. In DNA form, the CDR3 reads TGTGCCATCCAGACAGATTCAGGCGAGCAGTACTTC. The rearrangement links TRBV10-3 to TRBJ2-7, with a weak D call TRBD1 (5 bases). V was trimmed by 8 bases and J by 6 bases, leaving 14 bases between them. The CDR3 runs to 12 residues. Per the germline V gene, CDR1 is ENHRY and CDR2 is SYGVKD.